The source of this TCR beta chain is a study of immune characteristics of hereditary and idiopathic chronic pancreatitis. Total pancreatectomy with islet autotransplantation was the source of the chronic pancreatitis pancreas tissue. The protocol was immunoSEQ multiplex PCR, while the TCRdb copy is restricted to in-frame clones and leaves out a portion. The sample has roughly 13,000 clones, over 70% seen once. What was sequenced was pancreas tissue with hereditary chronic pancreatitis. The origin of this receptor is a human donor with chronic pancreatitis.

CDR3 bases: TGTGCCAGCACGGCTGTCAGGGGTAATCAGCCCCAGCATTTT. Its protein is CASTAVRGNQPQHF. The chain uses TRBV2 and TRBJ1-5; D perhaps matches TRBD1 (6 bases). Trimming took off 7 bases at V and 4 bases at J, with 14 bases between the two ends. This CDR3 has 14 residues. Germline assignment: CDR1 SNHLY and CDR2 FYNNEI.